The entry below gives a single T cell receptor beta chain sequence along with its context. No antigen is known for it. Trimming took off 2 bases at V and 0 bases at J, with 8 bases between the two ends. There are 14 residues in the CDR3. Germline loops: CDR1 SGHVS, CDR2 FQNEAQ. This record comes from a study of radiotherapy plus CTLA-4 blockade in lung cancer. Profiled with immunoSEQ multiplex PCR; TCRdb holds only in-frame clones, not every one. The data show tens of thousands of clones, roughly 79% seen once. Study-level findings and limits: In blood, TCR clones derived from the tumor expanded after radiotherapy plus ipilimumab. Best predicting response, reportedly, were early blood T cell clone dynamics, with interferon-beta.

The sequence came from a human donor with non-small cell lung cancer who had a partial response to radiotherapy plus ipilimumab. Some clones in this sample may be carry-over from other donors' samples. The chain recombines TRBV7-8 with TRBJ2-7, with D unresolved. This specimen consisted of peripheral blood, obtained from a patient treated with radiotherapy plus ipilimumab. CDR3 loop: CASSLSVLSYEQYF. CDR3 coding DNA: TGTGCCAGCAGCTTAAGCGTCCTCTCCTACGAGCAGTACTTC.